Sequencing of this T cell receptor beta chain was carried out in a study of CD8+CD57+ T cells in acquired aplastic anemia. Genomic DNA, serving as template, underwent TCR beta VDJ and CDR3 profiling. Using its own MiXCR run on the reads, TCRdb lists one record per CDR3 protein. The table lists about 220,000 distinct CDR3 sequences, roughly 35% of them singletons. The sample consisted of sorted CD4+, CD8+, or CD8+CD57+ T cells (not recorded which) from PBMCs. The TCR comes from a human donor in good health, serving as a control.

For the CDR3, the DNA is TGTGCCAGTTGCGTTATGGACGGATCTAACTATGGCTACACCTTC. It encodes CASCVMDGSNYGYTF. This chain joins TRBV19 and TRBJ1-2, with no clear D. CDR1 LNHDA and CDR2 SQIVND come from the germline V gene (reference sequence). The CDR3 has 15 residues. Trimming stripped 8 bases from V and 0 bases from J, with 16 bases between.